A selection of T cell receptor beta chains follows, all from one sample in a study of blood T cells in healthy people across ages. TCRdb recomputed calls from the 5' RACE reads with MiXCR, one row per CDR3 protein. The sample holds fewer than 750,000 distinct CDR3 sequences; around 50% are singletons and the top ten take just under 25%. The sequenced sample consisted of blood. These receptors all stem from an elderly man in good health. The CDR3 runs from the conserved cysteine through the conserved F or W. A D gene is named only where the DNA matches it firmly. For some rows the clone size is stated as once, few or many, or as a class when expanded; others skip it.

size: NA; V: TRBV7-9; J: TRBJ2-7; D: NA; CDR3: CASSPPENSYEQYF; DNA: TGTGCCAGCAGCCCACCGGAGAACTCCTACGAGCAGTACTTC
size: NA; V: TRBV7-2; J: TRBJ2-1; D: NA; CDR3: CASSLESAAMYEQFF; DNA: TGTGCCAGCAGCTTAGAATCTGCCGCGATGTATGAGCAGTTCTTC
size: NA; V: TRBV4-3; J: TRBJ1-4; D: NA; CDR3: CASSLQGRNEKLFF; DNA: TGCGCCAGCAGCCTTCAGGGCAGGAATGAAAAACTGTTTTTT
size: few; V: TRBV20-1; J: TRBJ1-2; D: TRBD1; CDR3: CSARGTGWNYGYTF; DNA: TGCAGTGCTAGGGGGACAGGCTGGAACTATGGCTACACCTTC
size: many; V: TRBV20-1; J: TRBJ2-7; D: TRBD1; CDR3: CSARDLRTGAYEQYF; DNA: TGCAGTGCTAGAGATCTGAGGACAGGAGCCTACGAGCAGTACTTC
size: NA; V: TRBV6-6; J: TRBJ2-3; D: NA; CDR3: CASSYGRTDTQYF; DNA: TGTGCCAGCAGTTACGGCAGGACAGATACGCAGTATTTT
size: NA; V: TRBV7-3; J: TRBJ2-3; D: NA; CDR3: CASSLIGGADSTDTQYF; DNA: TGTGCCAGCAGCTTAATTGGGGGGGCAGACAGCACAGATACGCAGTATTTT
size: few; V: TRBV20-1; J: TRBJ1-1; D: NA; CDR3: CSASGGEAFF; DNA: TGCAGTGCTAGCGGGGGTGAAGCTTTCTTT
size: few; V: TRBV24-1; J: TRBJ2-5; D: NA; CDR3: CATASGGTQYF; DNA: TGTGCCACCGCTTCCGGAGGGACCCAGTACTTC
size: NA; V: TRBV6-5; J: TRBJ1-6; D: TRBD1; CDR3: CASSYFSPGGPRSPLHF; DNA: TGTGCCAGCAGTTACTTCTCCCCAGGGGGGCCTCGTTCACCCCTCCACTTT
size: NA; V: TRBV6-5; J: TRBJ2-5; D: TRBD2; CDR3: CASSYSILAGGTYF; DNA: TGTGCCAGCAGTTACTCGATACTAGCGGGGGGTACGTACTTC
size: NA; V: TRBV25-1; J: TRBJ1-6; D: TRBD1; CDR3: CASSEDRDSPLHF; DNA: TGTGCCAGCAGTGAGGACAGGGATTCACCCCTCCACTTT
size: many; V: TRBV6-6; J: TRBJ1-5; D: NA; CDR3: CASSYGGYSNQPQHF; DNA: TGTGCCAGCAGTTACGGGGGATATAGCAATCAGCCCCAGCATTTT
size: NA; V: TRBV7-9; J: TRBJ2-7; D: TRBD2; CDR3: CASSLDERETREQYF; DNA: TGTGCCAGCAGCTTAGACGAGCGGGAGACGCGGGAGCAGTACTTC
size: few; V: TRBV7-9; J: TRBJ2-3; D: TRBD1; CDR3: CASSPNMDRAETDTQYF; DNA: TGTGCCAGCAGCCCTAATATGGACAGGGCGGAAACAGATACGCAGTATTTT
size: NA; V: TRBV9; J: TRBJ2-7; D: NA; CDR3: CASSVENSSEQYF; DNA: TGTGCCAGCAGCGTAGAGAATAGCTCCGAGCAGTACTTC
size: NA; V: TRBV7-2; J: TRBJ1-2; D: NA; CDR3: CASSLEAESGYTF; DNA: TGTGCCAGCAGCTTAGAAGCGGAAAGTGGCTACACCTTC
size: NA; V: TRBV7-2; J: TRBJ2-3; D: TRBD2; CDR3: CASTILGLALSTDTQYF; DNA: TGTGCCAGCACCATCCTCGGACTAGCGCTTAGCACAGATACGCAGTATTTT
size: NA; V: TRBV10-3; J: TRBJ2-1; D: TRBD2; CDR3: CAMQPAGGEEQFF; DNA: TGTGCCATGCAACCAGCGGGGGGAGAGGAGCAGTTCTTC
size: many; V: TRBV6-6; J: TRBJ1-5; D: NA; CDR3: CASSYGGTPANQPQHF; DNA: TGTGCCAGCAGTTACGGCGGGACACCAGCCAATCAGCCCCAGCATTTT
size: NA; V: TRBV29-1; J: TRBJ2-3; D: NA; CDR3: CSVNRDIDTQYF; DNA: TGCAGCGTTAACCGGGACATAGATACGCAGTATTTT
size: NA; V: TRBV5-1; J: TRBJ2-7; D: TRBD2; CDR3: CATPTEGTSGSLYEQYF; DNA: TGCGCCACCCCTACTGAAGGCACTAGCGGGAGCCTCTACGAGCAGTACTTC
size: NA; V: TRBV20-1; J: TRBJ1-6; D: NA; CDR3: CSARGDGNSPLHF; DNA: TGCAGTGCTAGAGGGGACGGCAATTCACCCCTCCACTTT